This T cell receptor (beta chain) was captured in a study of T cell clones after liver transplantation. Study-level background: A pre-transplant mixed lymphocyte reaction with TCRbeta sequencing defined graft-donor-reactive clones followed in post-transplant blood.

Using immunoSEQ multiplex PCR, the repertoire was profiled, and TCRdb retains in-frame clones only, with some absent. The sample includes fewer than 20,000 clones, 80% to 90% of them seen just once. As concerns this clone: Its antigen is not identified.

Notes on the study in general: Post-transplant time points were not standardized, so conclusions are preliminary.

Looked up from germline, CDR1 is SGHVS and CDR2 is FQNEAQ. V lost 4 bases, J lost 4 bases, and 16 bases lay in between. The CDR3 has 16 amino acids. The TCR comes from a human patient who received a liver transplant. Part of the T cells may come from the graft donor. V is TRBV7-8 and J is TRBJ2-2, with D uncertain. The input for sequencing was CD8+ T cells from blood, taken just over 45 months after liver transplant. CDR3 sequence (DNA): TGTGCCAGCAGCTCCTTCCACGGATTCGTCACCGGGGAGCTGTTTTTT. This encodes CASSSFHGFVTGELFF.